The 32 T cell receptor beta chains given below trace back to one sample, sequenced in a study of T cell responses to AZD1222 COVID-19 vaccine. Using immunoSEQ multiplex PCR, the repertoire was profiled, and TCRdb retains in-frame clones only, with some absent. Here the sample spans over 120,000 clones, roughly 90% being singletons. The sample consisted of peripheral blood, taken 28 days after the second AZD1222 dose. Receptor source: an adult who received the AZD1222 COVID-19 vaccine.

The V gene is TRBV6-5, the J gene TRBJ2-7; 10 bases line up with TRBD1. V was pared by 2 bases and J by 0 bases, with 1 base of the junction left unmatched. This CDR3 region has 15 residues. CDR1 and CDR2 (germline): MNHEY, SVGAGI. CDR3 DNA: TGTGCCAGCAGTTACCGGGACAGGGGCTCCTACGAGCAGTACTTC. Residues: CASSYRDRGSYEQYF.

This sequence joins TRBV27 and TRBJ2-1, with 7 positions matching TRBD1. Germline values: CDR1 MNHEY, CDR2 SMNVEV (reference sequence). V was pared by 2 bases and J by 5 bases, with 3 bases of the junction left unmatched. The CDR3 runs 14 residues. In nucleotides, the CDR3 is TGTGCCAGCAGTTTACTTGACAGGGACAATGAGCAGTTCTTC. Its translation: CASSLLDRDNEQFF.

This clone was seen only a few times. The V and J genes are TRBV11-3 and TRBJ1-3, with 9 bases identical to TRBD1. Germline-derived CDR1 and CDR2 are SGHNT and YENEEA. V was pared by 5 bases and J by 0 bases, with 5 bases of the junction left unmatched. This CDR3 is 16 amino acids long. Here the CDR3 DNA reads TGTGCCAGCAGCCCGAGGGACAGGGCCTCTGGAAACACCATATATTTT. Translation gives CASSPRDRASGNTIYF.

The chain has TRBV4-3 and TRBJ1-5; D ambiguous. Trimming removed 0 bases at V and 2 bases at J, with 2 bases between. In germline, CDR1 is LGHNA, CDR2 YSLEER. This CDR3 spans 13 amino acids. CDR3 sequence reads: CASSQDGNQPQHF. CDR3 nucleotides: TGCGCCAGCAGCCAAGATGGCAATCAGCCCCAGCATTTT.

The J gene is TRBJ1-2, the V gene TRBV7-8; D is perhaps TRBD1 (5 bases). The CDR3 is made up of 15 amino acids. Germline lookup yields CDR1 SGHVS and CDR2 FQNEAQ. The V and J ends lost 4 bases and 2 bases respectively, with 14 bases between them. CDR3: CASSSSVRDNYGYTF. The CDR3 region has the DNA TGTGCCAGCAGCTCCTCTGTTAGGGACAACTATGGCTACACCTTC.

The CDR3 here is CASSQAAGGNYGYTF. The CDR3 DNA reads TGCGCCAGCAGCCAAGCGGCAGGGGGGAACTATGGCTACACCTTC. V and J are TRBV4-1 and TRBJ1-2; TRBD1 matches at 7 bases. CDR1 and CDR2 (germline): MGHRA, YSYEKL. The CDR3 covers 15 residues. Losses at the gene ends were 1 base for V and 2 bases for J; bases not matched to a gene: 4.

The J gene is TRBJ2-1, the V gene TRBV19, with D tentatively TRBD2 (6 bases). Germline V gives CDR1 LNHDA, CDR2 SQIVND (reference sequence). V was shortened by 7 bases and J by 7 bases, with 26 bases between the two germline ends. The CDR3 consists of 17 residues. CDR3 bases: TGTGCCAGTATGGGGGGTTTGGGGGAGGACCCGTGGAATGAGCAGTTCTTC. Protein product: CASMGGLGEDPWNEQFF.

Only one count was recorded for this clone. This chain uses TRBV5-1 with TRBJ2-7, with 10 bases that match TRBD1. The CDR3 spans 15 residues. V shed 1 base and J 6 bases; nucleotides not matched to a gene: 7. Germline V gene data show CDR1 as SGHRS and CDR2 as YFSETQ. CDR3 in DNA: TGCGCCAGCAGCTTGAGGGGACAGGGGCAGGGCGAGCAGTACTTC. Its translation: CASSLRGQGQGEQYF.

This chain connects TRBV10-3 to TRBJ2-2; D might be TRBD2 (5 bases). The germline V gene has CDR1 ENHRY and CDR2 SYGVKD. Trimming took off 7 bases at V and 2 bases at J, with 11 bases between the two ends. The CDR3 has 14 residues. For the CDR3, the DNA is TGTGCCATCACGGCGCGGGTCAACACCGGGGAGCTGTTTTTT. Protein sequence: CAITARVNTGELFF.

The CDR3 DNA follows: TGTGCCAGCAGCGATTACAGGTCCGGCTACACCTTC. Encoded protein: CASSDYRSGYTF. The rearrangement uses TRBV27 and TRBJ1-2; D possibly corresponds to TRBD1 (5 bases). CDR1 and CDR2 (germline): MNHEY, SMNVEV (reference sequence). The germline V and J ends were trimmed by 6 bases and 8 bases, with 13 bases remaining between them. This CDR3 has 12 residues.

The J gene is TRBJ2-5, the V gene TRBV27, with 7 bases that match TRBD2. Germline V gives CDR1 MNHEY, CDR2 SMNVEV (reference sequence). V lost 3 bases to trimming and J lost 5 bases; unmatched junction nucleotides: 3. The CDR3 has 13 amino acids. The DNA for the CDR3 is TGTGCCAGCAGTTTTCGAGCGGGGGAGACCCAGTACTTC. It encodes CASSFRAGETQYF.

The rearrangement uses TRBV19 and TRBJ1-2; TRBD1 agrees at 8 bases. Germline V CDR1 and CDR2: LNHDA, SQIVND (reference sequence). Trimming removed 8 bases from V and 4 bases from J; junction bases left unmatched: 18. The CDR3 loop spans 17 amino acids. The CDR3 sequence is CASVKAALGQDSYGYTF. CDR3 coding DNA: TGTGCCAGTGTTAAAGCCGCGCTGGGACAGGACTCCTATGGCTACACCTTC.

In nucleotides, the CDR3 is TGTGCCAGCAGTTACTCGGGTTTAAGGGGGGTCTACAATGAGCAGTTCTTC. Translated: CASSYSGLRGVYNEQFF. The chain combines TRBV6-2 or TRBV6-3 with TRBJ2-1; possibly TRBD1 or TRBD2 for D (6 bases each). The CDR3 contains 17 residues. The V gene's germline CDR1 is MNHEY and CDR2 SVGEGT. Trimming took 0 bases from V and 3 from J, leaving 15 bases between them.

The chain employs TRBV28 and TRBJ1-5, with 7 bases identical to TRBD1. Trimming at V came to 6 bases and at J to 1 base, leaving 9 bases not matched to a gene. The CDR3 loop spans 16 amino acids. Germline V gene sequence: CDR1 MDHEN, CDR2 SYDVKM. CDR3 in amino acids: CASSPRGGLSNQPQHF. CDR3 DNA sequence: TGTGCCAGCAGCCCCCGAGGGGGCTTGAGCAATCAGCCCCAGCATTTT. The variable domain in full, completed from reference TRBV28 and TRBJ1-5, reads DVKVTQSSRYLVKRTGEKVFLECVQDMDHENMFWYRQDPGLGLRLIYFSYDVKMKEKGDIPEGYSVSREKKERFSLILESASTNQTSMYLCASSPRGGLSNQPQHFGDGTRLSIL.

A single count supports this clone. V and J are TRBV18 and TRBJ2-7; TRBD2 matches 8 bases. The CDR3 has 14 residues. The V gene end was trimmed by 3 bases and the J gene end by 6 bases; junction bases not matched to a gene: 7. CDR1 KGHSH and CDR2 LQKENI come from the germline V gene. CDR3 sequence (DNA): TGTGCCAGCTCACCGAGAAGCGGGAGAGGCGAGCAGTACTTC. The encoded protein is CASSPRSGRGEQYF. Full variable domain (rest looked up from reference TRBV18 and TRBJ2-7): NAGVMQNPRHLVRRRGQEARLRCSPMKGHSHVYWYRQLPEEGLKFMVYLQKENIIDESGMPKERFSAEFPKEGPSILRIQQVVRGDSAAYFCASSPRSGRGEQYFGPGTRLTVT.

Comment on this clone: At the DNA level, this CDR3 is encoded by other sequences in the same sample as well. This chain links TRBV6-5 with TRBJ1-1, with D possibly TRBD1 on 5 matching bases. CDR3 length: 14 residues. V shed 0 bases and J shed 1 base, with 6 bases lying between them. CDR1 and CDR2 from the germline V gene are MNHEY and SVGAGI. In nucleotides, the CDR3 is TGTGCCAGCAGTTACTCGAGGGGGAACACTGAAGCTTTCTTT. Its protein is CASSYSRGNTEAFF.

This clone has just one count. V gene TRBV10-3 combines with J gene TRBJ1-2; 10 nucleotides match TRBD1. CDR1 and CDR2 (germline): ENHRY, SYGVKD. This CDR3 is built from 15 residues. J lost 0 bases, V lost 4 bases, and 2 bases had no gene match. The CDR3 protein is CAISGQGATNYGYTF. DNA for the CDR3: TGTGCCATCAGTGGACAGGGGGCAACTAACTATGGCTACACCTTC.

This sequence joins TRBV5-1 and TRBJ1-1; D perhaps matches TRBD1 (6 bases). The V end lost 0 bases, the J end lost 7 bases, and 19 bases lay between the germline ends. The CDR3 runs to 16 residues. Germline V gene sequence: CDR1 SGHRS, CDR2 YFSETQ. The CDR3 nucleotides read TGCGCCAGCAGCTTGGAGGGCAGGGGTATTCTTGATGAAGCTTTCTTT. It codes for CASSLEGRGILDEAFF.

The chain has TRBV5-4 and TRBJ2-7; the match to TRBD2 covers 10 bases. V shed 3 bases and J 7 bases; nucleotides not matched to a gene: 13. The CDR3 has 16 residues. Germline V lookup: CDR1 SGHNT, CDR2 YYREEE (reference sequence). The CDR3 protein is CASSSPMLAGVGEQYF. In DNA, the CDR3 is TGTGCCAGCAGCTCCCCCATGCTAGCGGGAGTGGGAGAGCAGTACTTC.

The chain has TRBV7-2 and TRBJ2-7; TRBD1 aligns across 9 bases. J was trimmed by 3 bases and V by 4 bases; bases with no gene match: 4. This CDR3 is 14 amino acids long. Germline assignment: CDR1 SGHTA and CDR2 FQGNSA. CDR3 region: CASSSPGQGYEQYF. The CDR3 DNA reads as TGTGCCAGCAGCTCACCGGGACAGGGCTACGAGCAGTACTTC.

The chain joins TRBV6-5 to TRBJ1-1; no clear D. This CDR3 is built from 13 residues. The V end lost 2 bases, the J end lost 3 bases, and 7 bases lay between the germline ends. CDR1 is MNHEY, CDR2 SVGAGI, per germline. The DNA of the CDR3 is TGTGCCAGCAGTTACCTCGGGTACACTGAAGCTTTCTTT. It encodes CASSYLGYTEAFF.

J is TRBJ1-2 and V is TRBV19, with a tentative D call TRBD1 (5 bases). Trimming removed 1 base at V and 8 bases at J, with 17 bases between. The CDR3 contains 15 residues. CDR1 is LNHDA, CDR2 SQIVND, per germline (reference sequence). The CDR3: CASSIGGWGAQGYTF. DNA for the CDR3: TGTGCCAGTAGTATAGGGGGTTGGGGCGCTCAAGGCTACACCTTC. The whole variable domain, filled in from reference TRBV19 and TRBJ1-2, reads DGGITQSPKYLFRKEGQNVTLSCEQNLNHDAMYWYRQDPGQGLRLIYYSQIVNDFQKGDIAEGYSVSREKKESFPLTVTSAQKNPTAFYLCASSIGGWGAQGYTFGSGTRLTVV.

V gene TRBV5-4 combines with J gene TRBJ2-1; 8 bases map to TRBD2. This CDR3 has 16 amino acids. CDR1 SGHNT and CDR2 YYREEE come from the germline V gene (reference sequence). V lost 3 bases to trimming and J lost 6 bases; unmatched junction nucleotides: 11. CDR3 region: CASSSKRERLGNEQFF. DNA of the CDR3: TGTGCCAGCAGCTCCAAGCGGGAGAGGTTAGGCAATGAGCAGTTCTTC.

The CDR3 region is CASSSRPSGATGANVLTF. Here the CDR3 DNA reads TGTGCCAGCAGTTCCCGGCCTAGCGGGGCAACTGGGGCCAACGTCCTGACTTTC. The chain recombines TRBV5-4 with TRBJ2-6; 9 nucleotides line up with TRBD2. Germline-derived CDR1 and CDR2 are SGHNT and YYREEE (reference sequence). The CDR3 totals 18 residues. J was trimmed by 2 bases and V by 5 bases; bases with no gene match: 11. Drawing the rest from reference TRBV5-4 and TRBJ2-6, the complete variable domain is ETGVTQSPTHLIKTRGQQVTLRCSSQSGHNTVSWYQQALGQGPQFIFQYYREEENGRGNFPPRFSGLQFPNYSSELNVNALELDDSALYLCASSSRPSGATGANVLTFGAGSRLTVL.

This sequence joins TRBV6-5 and TRBJ2-3; D gene unclear. Trimming removed 1 base at V and 4 bases at J, with 9 bases between. The CDR3 spans 14 residues. Germline CDR1 is MNHEY and CDR2 is SVGAGI. The CDR3 spells CASSYLGKADTQYF. The CDR3 region has the DNA TGTGCCAGCAGTTACTTGGGGAAGGCAGATACGCAGTATTTT.

Notes on this clone: Here the CDR3 omits its conserved ending phenylalanine or tryptophan, so a read error is the likely source. No DNA is shown, since the ends of the CDR3 on it are uncertain; the CDR3 is the one TCRdb lists. The rearrangement uses TRBV10-3 and TRBJ1-1; the table assigns TRBD1, which was not confirmed against the DNA. The CDR3 region is 12 residues in length, termini included. CDR1 is ENHRY and CDR2 is SYGVKD in the germline V gene. CDR3 region: CAISETGLGCFY.

This clone showed up just once. This rearrangement joins TRBV28 to TRBJ1-5, with D uncertain. In germline, CDR1 is MDHEN, CDR2 SYDVKM. V was shortened by 2 bases and J by 0 bases, with 8 bases between the two germline ends. The CDR3 contains 15 residues. Here the CDR3 DNA reads TGTGCCAGCAGTTTAGGTGGTAATAGCAATCAGCCCCAGCATTTT. Protein product: CASSLGGNSNQPQHF.

This chain uses TRBV7-8 with TRBJ2-3; possibly TRBD1 for D (6 bases). V gave up 1 base and J gave up 1 base, with 12 bases separating them. This CDR3 has 16 residues. CDR1 is SGHVS and CDR2 is FQNEAQ in the germline V gene. The CDR3 region is CASSLVWGHGTDTQYF. As DNA, the CDR3 is TGTGCCAGCAGCTTAGTTTGGGGGCACGGCACAGATACGCAGTATTTT.

V is TRBV6-5 and J is TRBJ1-3, with D possibly being TRBD1 (6 bases). CDR1 is MNHEY and CDR2 is SVGAGI in the germline V gene. The CDR3 contains 15 residues. Trimming shortened V by 9 bases and J by 4 bases, and 19 bases separated the two germline ends. This CDR3 is CASKLTGPGGNTIYF. In DNA form, the CDR3 reads TGTGCCAGTAAATTGACAGGCCCGGGGGGAAACACCATATATTTT.

This sequence joins TRBV4-2 and TRBJ2-3; 11 nucleotides line up with TRBD2. Losses at the gene ends were 3 bases for V and 2 bases for J; bases not matched to a gene: 13. The CDR3 length is 19 residues. The V gene's germline CDR1 is LGHNA and CDR2 YNFKEQ. CDR3: CASSQADYWTSGLTDTQYF. The CDR3 nucleotides are TGTGCCAGCAGCCAGGCCGACTACTGGACTAGCGGGCTCACAGATACGCAGTATTTT.

This rearrangement joins TRBV5-1 to TRBJ2-3, with D possibly being TRBD1 (6 bases). The CDR3 length is 18 residues. Germline CDR1 SGHRS, CDR2 YFSETQ. V dropped 4 bases and J dropped 1 base, with 22 bases sitting between them. The CDR3: CASSRAAETGYRTDTQYF. CDR3 sequence (DNA): TGCGCCAGCAGCCGGGCTGCCGAGACAGGTTACCGCACAGATACGCAGTATTTT.

The V call is TRBV11-3, the J call TRBJ1-2, with D uncertain. The ends were cut back, 4 bases at V and 0 bases at J, with 12 bases in the middle. The CDR3 covers 15 residues. Germline assignment: CDR1 SGHNT and CDR2 YENEEA. CDR3 region: CASSSLRGANYGYTF. CDR3 sequence (DNA): TGTGCCAGCAGCTCTCTACGAGGAGCTAACTATGGCTACACCTTC.